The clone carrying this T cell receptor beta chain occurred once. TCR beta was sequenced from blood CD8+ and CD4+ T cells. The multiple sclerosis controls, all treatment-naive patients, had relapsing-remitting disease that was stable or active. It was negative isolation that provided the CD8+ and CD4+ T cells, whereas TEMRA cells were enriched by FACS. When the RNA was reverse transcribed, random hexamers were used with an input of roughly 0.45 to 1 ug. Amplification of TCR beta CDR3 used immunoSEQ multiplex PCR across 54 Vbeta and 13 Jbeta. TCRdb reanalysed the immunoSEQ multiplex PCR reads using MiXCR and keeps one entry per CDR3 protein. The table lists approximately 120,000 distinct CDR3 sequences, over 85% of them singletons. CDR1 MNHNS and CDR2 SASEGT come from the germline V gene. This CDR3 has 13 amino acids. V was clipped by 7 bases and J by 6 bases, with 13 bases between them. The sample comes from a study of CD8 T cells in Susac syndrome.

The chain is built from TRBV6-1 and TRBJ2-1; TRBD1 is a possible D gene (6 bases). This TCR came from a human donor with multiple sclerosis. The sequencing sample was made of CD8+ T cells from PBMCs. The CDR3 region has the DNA TGTGCCAGCACCCAGGGGCGAGGCAATGAGCAGTTCTTC. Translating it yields CASTQGRGNEQFF.